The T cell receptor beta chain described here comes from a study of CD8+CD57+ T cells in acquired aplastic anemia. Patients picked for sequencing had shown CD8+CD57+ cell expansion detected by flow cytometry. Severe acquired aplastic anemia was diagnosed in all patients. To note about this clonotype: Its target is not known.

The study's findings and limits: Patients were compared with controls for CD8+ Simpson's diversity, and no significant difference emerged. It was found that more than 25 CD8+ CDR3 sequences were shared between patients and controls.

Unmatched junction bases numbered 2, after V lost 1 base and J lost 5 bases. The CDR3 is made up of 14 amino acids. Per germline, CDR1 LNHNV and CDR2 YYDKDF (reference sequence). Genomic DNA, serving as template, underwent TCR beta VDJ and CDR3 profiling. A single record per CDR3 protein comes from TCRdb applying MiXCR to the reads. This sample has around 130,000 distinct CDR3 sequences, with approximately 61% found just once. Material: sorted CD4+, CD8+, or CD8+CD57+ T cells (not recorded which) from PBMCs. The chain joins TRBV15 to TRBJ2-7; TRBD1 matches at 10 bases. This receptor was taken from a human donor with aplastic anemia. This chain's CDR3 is CATSRGTGGNEQYF. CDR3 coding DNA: TGTGCCACCAGCAGAGGGACAGGGGGTAACGAGCAGTACTTC.